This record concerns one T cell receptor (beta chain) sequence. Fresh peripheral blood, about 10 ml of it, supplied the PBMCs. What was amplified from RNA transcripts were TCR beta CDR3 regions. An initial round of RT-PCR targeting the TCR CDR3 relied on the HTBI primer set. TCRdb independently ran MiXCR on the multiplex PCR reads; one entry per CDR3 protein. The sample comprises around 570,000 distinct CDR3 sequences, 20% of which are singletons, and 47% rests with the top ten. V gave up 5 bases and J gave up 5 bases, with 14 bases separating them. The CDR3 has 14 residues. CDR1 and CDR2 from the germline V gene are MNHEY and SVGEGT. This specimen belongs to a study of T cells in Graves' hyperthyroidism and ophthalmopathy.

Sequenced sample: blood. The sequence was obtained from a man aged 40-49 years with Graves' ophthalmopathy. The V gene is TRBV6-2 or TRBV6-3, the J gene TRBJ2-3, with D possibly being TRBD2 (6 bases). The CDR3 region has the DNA TGTGCCAGCAGTCCTGGGACTCCCTTAGATACGCAGTATTTT. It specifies CASSPGTPLDTQYF.